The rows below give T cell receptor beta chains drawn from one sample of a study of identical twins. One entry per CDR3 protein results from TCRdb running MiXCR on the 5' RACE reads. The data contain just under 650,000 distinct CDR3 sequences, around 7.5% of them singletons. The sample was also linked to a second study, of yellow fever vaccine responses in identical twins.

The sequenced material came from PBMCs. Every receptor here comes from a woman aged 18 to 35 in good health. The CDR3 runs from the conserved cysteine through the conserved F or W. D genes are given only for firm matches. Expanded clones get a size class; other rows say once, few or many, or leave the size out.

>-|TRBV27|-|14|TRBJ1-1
CASSLNYLNTEAFF
TGTGCCAGCAGTTTAAATTATTTAAACACTGAAGCTTTCTTT
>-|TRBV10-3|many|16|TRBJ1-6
CAISEFLRRYNSPLHF
TGTGCCATCAGTGAGTTCCTAAGACGGTATAATTCACCCCTCCACTTT
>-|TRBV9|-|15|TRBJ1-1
CASSSTGFQNTEAFF
TGTGCCAGCAGCTCCACCGGGTTCCAGAACACTGAAGCTTTCTTT
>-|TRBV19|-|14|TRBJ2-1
CASSILGTDNEQFF
TGTGCCAGTAGTATTTTGGGGACCGACAATGAGCAGTTCTTC
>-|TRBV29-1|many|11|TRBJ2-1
CSVGQINEQFF
TGCAGCGTTGGACAGATCAATGAGCAGTTCTTC
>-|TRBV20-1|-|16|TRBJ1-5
CSARREKDGVNQPQHF
TGCAGTGCTAGACGTGAAAAGGACGGAGTCAATCAGCCCCAGCATTTT
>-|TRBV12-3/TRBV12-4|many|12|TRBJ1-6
CASSFSGSPLHF
TGTGCCAGCAGTTTTAGCGGTTCACCCCTCCACTTT
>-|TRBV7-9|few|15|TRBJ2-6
CASSSRQDQYNVLTF
TGTGCCAGCAGCTCACGACAGGATCAGTACAACGTCCTGACTTTC
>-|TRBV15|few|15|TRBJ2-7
CATSRVVAGSYEQYF
TGTGCCACCAGCAGAGTTGTGGCAGGTTCCTACGAGCAGTACTTC
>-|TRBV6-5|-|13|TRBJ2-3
CASSYSGVDTQYF
TGTGCCAGCAGTTACTCAGGGGTAGATACGCAGTATTTT
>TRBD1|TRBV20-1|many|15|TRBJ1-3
CSAPDRAHSGNTIYF
TGCAGTGCCCCGGACAGGGCGCACTCTGGAAACACCATATATTTT
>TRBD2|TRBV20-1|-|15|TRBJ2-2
CSANPTSGSAGELFF
TGCAGTGCCAATCCGACTAGCGGGAGCGCCGGGGAGCTGTTTTTT
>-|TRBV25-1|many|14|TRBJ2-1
CASSEYSPVGEQFF
TGTGCCAGCAGTGAATATTCCCCGGTGGGTGAGCAGTTCTTC
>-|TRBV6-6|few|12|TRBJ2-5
CASSYATGPGIF
TGTGCCAGCAGTTACGCCACAGGCCCGGGTATCTTC
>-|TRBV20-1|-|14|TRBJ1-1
CSARDPGTGTEAFF
TGCAGTGCTAGAGACCCAGGTACAGGCACTGAAGCTTTCTTT
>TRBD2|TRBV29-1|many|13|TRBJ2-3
CSSGLAVTDTQYF
TGCAGCTCCGGACTAGCGGTCACAGATACGCAGTATTTT
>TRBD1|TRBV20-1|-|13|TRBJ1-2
CSAVDRGLYGYTF
TGCAGTGCTGTGGACAGGGGACTCTATGGCTACACCTTC